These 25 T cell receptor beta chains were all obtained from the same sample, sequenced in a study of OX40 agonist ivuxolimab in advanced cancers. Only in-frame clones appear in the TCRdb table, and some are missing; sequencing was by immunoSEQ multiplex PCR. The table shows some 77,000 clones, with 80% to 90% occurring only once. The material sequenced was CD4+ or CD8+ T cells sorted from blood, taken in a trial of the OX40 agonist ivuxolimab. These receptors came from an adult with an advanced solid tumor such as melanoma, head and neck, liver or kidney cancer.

CDR3 sequence: CASSTRPEETQYF. The CDR3 coding sequence is TGTGCCAGCAGTACCAGACCGGAAGAGACCCAGTACTTC. The chain has TRBV6-1 and TRBJ2-5; D is unclear. This CDR3 spans 13 amino acids. Looked up from germline, CDR1 is MNHNS and CDR2 is SASEGT. The ends were cut back, 5 bases at V and 3 bases at J, with 10 bases in the middle.

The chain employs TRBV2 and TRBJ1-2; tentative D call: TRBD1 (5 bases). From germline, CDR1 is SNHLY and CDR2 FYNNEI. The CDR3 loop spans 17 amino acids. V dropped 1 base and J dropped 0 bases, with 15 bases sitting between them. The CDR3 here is CASSEGGLGGPNYGYTF. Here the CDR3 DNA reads TGTGCCAGCAGTGAAGGGGGTCTCGGGGGTCCTAACTATGGCTACACCTTC. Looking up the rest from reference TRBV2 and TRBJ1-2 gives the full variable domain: EPEVTQTPSHQVTQMGQEVILRCVPISNHLYFYWYRQILGQKVEFLVSFYNNEISEKSEIFDDQFSVERPDGSNFTLKIRSTKLEDSAMYFCASSEGGLGGPNYGYTFGSGTRLTVV.

CDR3 protein: CASSLAREETQYF. The CDR3 DNA reads TGTGCCAGCAGCTTAGCCAGGGAAGAGACCCAGTACTTC. The chain couples TRBV7-2 to TRBJ2-5; possible D gene TRBD1, 5 bases. The V gene's germline CDR1 is SGHTA and CDR2 FQGNSA. CDR3 length: 13 amino acids. Between the trimmed V and J ends, which lost 0 bases and 3 bases, there was a span of 5 bases. The whole variable domain, remainder taken from reference TRBV7-2 and TRBJ2-5, is GAGVSQSPSNKVTEKGKDVELRCDPISGHTALYWYRQSLGQGLEFLIYFQGNSAPDKSGLPSDRFSAERTGGSVSTLTIQRTQQEDSAVYLCASSLAREETQYFGPGTRLLVL.

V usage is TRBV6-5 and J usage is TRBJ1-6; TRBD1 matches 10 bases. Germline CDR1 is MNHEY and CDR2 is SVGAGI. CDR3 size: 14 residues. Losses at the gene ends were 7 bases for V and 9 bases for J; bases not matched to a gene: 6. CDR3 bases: TGTGCCAGCAACGGACAGGGGGAAGGTTCACCCCTCCACTTT. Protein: CASNGQGEGSPLHF.

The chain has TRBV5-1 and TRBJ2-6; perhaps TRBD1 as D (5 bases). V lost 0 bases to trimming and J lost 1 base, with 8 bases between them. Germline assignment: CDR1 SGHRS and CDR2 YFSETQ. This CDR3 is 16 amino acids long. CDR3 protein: CASSLAGNSGANVLTF. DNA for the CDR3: TGCGCCAGCAGCTTGGCAGGGAATTCTGGGGCCAACGTCCTGACTTTC.

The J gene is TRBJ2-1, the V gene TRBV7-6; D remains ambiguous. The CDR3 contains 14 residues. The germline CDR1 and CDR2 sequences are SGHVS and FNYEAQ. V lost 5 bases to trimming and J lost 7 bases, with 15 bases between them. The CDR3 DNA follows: TGTGCCAGCAGCCCCCCGGTGGGCCTTAATGAGCAGTTCTTC. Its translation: CASSPPVGLNEQFF.

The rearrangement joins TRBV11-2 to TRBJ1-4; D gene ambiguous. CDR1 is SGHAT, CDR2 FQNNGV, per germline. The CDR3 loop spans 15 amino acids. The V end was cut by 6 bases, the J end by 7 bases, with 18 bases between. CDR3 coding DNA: TGTGCCAGCAGTCCAGCCAGAGGGTCTGGTGAAAAACTGTTTTTT. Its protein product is CASSPARGSGEKLFF. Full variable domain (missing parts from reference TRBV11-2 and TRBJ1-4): EAGVAQSPRYKIIEKRQSVAFWCNPISGHATLYWYQQILGQGPKLLIQFQNNGVVDDSQLPKDRFSAERLKGVDSTLKIQPAKLEDSAVYLCASSPARGSGEKLFFGSGTQLSVL.

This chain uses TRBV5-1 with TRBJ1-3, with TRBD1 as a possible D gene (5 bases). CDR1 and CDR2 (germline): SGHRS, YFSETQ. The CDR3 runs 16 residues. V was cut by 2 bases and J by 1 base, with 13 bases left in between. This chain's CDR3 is CASSFSGTESGNTIYF. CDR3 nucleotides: TGCGCCAGCAGCTTCTCCGGGACGGAATCTGGAAACACCATATATTTT.

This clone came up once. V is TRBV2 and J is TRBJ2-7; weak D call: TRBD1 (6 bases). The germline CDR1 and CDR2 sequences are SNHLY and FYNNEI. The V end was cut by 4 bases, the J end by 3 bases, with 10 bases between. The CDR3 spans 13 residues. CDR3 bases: TGTGCCAGCAGTGCTACAGGGAACTACGAGCAGTACTTC. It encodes CASSATGNYEQYF.

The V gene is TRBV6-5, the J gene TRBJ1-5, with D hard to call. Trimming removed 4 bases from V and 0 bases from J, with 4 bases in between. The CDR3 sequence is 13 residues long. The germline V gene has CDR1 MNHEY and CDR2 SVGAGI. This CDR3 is CASSLSSNQPQHF. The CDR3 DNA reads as TGTGCCAGCAGTTTAAGTAGCAATCAGCCCCAGCATTTT.

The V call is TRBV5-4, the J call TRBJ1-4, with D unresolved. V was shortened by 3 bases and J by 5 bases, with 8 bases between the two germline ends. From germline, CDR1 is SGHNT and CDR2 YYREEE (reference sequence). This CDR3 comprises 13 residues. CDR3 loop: CASSWSRNEKLFF. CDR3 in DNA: TGTGCCAGCAGCTGGAGCAGGAATGAAAAACTGTTTTTT. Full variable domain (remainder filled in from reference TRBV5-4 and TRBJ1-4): ETGVTQSPTHLIKTRGQQVTLRCSSQSGHNTVSWYQQALGQGPQFIFQYYREEENGRGNFPPRFSGLQFPNYSSELNVNALELDDSALYLCASSWSRNEKLFFGSGTQLSVL.

CDR3: CSVGTGDGYTF. In DNA form, the CDR3 reads TGCAGCGTTGGTACAGGGGATGGCTACACCTTC. The gene calls are TRBV29-1 and TRBJ1-2; TRBD1 matches 7 bases. Trimming removed 4 bases from V and 6 bases from J; junction bases left unmatched: 2. This CDR3 spans 11 amino acids. Germline V gene lookup returns CDR1 SQVTM and CDR2 ANQGSEA.

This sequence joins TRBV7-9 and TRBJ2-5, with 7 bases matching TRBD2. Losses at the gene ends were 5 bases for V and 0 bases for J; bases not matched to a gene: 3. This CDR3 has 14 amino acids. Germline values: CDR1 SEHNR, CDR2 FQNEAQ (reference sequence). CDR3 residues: CASSGGGYQETQYF. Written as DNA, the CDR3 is TGTGCCAGCAGCGGGGGAGGGTACCAAGAGACCCAGTACTTC.

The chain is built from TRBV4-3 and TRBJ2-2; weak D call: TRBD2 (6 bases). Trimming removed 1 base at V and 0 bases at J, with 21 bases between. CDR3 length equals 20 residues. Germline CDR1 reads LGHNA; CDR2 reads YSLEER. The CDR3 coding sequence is TGCGCCAGCAGCCAAGTGGGCCCCCCGAAGACTAGTTCGAACACCGGGGAGCTGTTTTTT. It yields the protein CASSQVGPPKTSSNTGELFF.

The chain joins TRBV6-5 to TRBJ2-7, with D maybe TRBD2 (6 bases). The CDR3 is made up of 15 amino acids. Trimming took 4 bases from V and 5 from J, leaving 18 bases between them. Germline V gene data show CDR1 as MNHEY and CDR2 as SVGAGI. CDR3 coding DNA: TGTGCCAGCAGTTCGCCGGGACTGTTGGCCCACGAGCAGTACTTC. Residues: CASSSPGLLAHEQYF.

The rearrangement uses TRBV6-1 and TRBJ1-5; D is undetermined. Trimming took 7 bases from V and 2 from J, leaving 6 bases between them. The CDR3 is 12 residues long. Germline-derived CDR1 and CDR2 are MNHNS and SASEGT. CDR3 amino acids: CASNVGNQPQHF. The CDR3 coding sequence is TGTGCCAGCAATGTTGGCAATCAGCCCCAGCATTTT.

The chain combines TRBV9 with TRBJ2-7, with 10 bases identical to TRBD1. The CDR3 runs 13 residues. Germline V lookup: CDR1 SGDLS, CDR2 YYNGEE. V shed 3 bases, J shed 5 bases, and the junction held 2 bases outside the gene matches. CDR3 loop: CASSEGQGHEQYF. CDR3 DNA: TGTGCCAGCAGCGAGGGACAGGGGCACGAGCAGTACTTC.

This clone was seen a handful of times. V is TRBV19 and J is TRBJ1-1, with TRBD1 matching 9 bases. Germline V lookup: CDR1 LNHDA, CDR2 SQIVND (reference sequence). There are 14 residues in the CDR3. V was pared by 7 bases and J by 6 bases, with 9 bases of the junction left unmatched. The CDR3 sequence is CASNSDRGVAEAFF. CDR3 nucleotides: TGTGCCAGTAACTCGGACAGGGGAGTCGCTGAAGCTTTCTTT.

CDR3 loop: CASSSFQGNTEAFF. The CDR3 region has the DNA TGCGCCAGCAGCTCTTTCCAGGGGAACACTGAAGCTTTCTTT. This chain joins TRBV5-1 and TRBJ1-1, with D maybe TRBD1 (5 bases). CDR1 is SGHRS and CDR2 is YFSETQ in the germline V gene. This CDR3 comprises 14 residues. Trimming pared 3 bases from V and 1 base from J, leaving 10 bases between.

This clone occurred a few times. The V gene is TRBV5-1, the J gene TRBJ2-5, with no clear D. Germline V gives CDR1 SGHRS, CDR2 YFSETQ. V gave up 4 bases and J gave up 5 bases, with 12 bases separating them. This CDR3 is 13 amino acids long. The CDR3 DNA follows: TGCGCCAGCAGCCAATACCCTTGGGAGACCCAGTACTTC. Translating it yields CASSQYPWETQYF. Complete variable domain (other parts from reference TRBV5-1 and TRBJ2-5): KAGVTQTPRYLIKTRGQQVTLSCSPISGHRSVSWYQQTPGQGLQFLFEYFSETQRNKGNFPGRFSGRQFSNSRSEMNVSTLELGDSALYLCASSQYPWETQYFGPGTRLLVL.

The CDR3 spells CATSRRTGGNEQFF. The CDR3 DNA sequence: TGTGCCACCAGCCGCCGTACGGGAGGGAATGAGCAGTTCTTC. This chain uses TRBV15 with TRBJ2-1; 8 bases are shared with TRBD2. CDR3 length equals 14 residues. From germline, CDR1 is LNHNV and CDR2 YYDKDF (reference sequence). The ends lost 5 bases at V and 7 bases at J; junction bases unmatched: 7. Full variable domain (rest looked up from reference TRBV15 and TRBJ2-1): DAMVIQNPRYQVTQFGKPVTLSCSQTLNHNVMYWYQQKSSQAPKLLFHYYDKDFNNEADTPDNFQSRRPNTSFCFLDIRSPGLGDTAMYLCATSRRTGGNEQFFGPGTRLTVL.

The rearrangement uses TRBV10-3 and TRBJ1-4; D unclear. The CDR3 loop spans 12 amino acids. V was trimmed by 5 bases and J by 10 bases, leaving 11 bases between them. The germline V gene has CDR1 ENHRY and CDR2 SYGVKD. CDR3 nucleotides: TGTGCCATCAGTCGCCAGGATGGAAAACTGTTTTTT. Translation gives CAISRQDGKLFF.

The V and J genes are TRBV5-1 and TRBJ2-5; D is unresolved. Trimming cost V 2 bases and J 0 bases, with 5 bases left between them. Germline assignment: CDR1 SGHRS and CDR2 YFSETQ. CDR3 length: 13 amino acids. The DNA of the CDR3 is TGCGCCAGCAGCTTAACGAACCAAGAGACCCAGTACTTC. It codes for CASSLTNQETQYF.

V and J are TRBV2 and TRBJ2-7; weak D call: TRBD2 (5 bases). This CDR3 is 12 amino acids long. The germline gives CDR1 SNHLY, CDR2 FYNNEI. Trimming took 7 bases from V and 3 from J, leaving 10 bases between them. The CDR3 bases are TGTGCCAGCAAAGCGGTACGCTACGAGCAGTACTTC. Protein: CASKAVRYEQYF.

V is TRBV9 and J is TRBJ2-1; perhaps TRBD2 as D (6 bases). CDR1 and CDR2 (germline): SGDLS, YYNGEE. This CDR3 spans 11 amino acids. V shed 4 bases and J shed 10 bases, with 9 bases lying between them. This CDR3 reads CASSLSGEQFF. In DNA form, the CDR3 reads TGTGCCAGCAGCCTTAGCGGAGAGCAGTTCTTC. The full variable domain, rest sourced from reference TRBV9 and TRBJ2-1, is DSGVTQTPKHLITATGQRVTLRCSPRSGDLSVYWYQQSLDQGLQFLIQYYNGEERAKGNILERFSAQQFPDLHSELNLSSLELGDSALYFCASSLSGEQFFGPGTRLTVL.